This is a list of T cell receptor beta chains from one sample in a study of T-cell memory formation after mild COVID-19. TCRdb passed the 5' RACE reads through MiXCR, listing each CDR3 protein once. The sample yields some 100,000 distinct CDR3 sequences, around 10% seen once. Material: PBMCs or a T cell subset sorted from them (not recorded which). The receptors were sampled from a man aged 18-30 years who had mild COVID-19 (a few samples of this study predate the infection). Cell type and time point are not known. CDR3s include the opening cysteine and the closing phenylalanine or tryptophan. A D gene is named only where the DNA matches it firmly. Some rows have no size entry. The others give once, few or many, or a class for an expanded clone.

v_gene,abundance,j_gene,d_gene,CDR3nt,CDR3aa
TRBV7-8,many,TRBJ2-2,TRBD1,TGTGCCAGCAGCTTGACAGGGGTCCCCACCGGGGAGCTGTTTTTT,CASSLTGVPTGELFF
TRBV7-2,few,TRBJ2-3,NA,TGTGCCAGCAGCCCGGGACCATCGAGCGCGCAGTATTTT,CASSPGPSSAQYF
TRBV12-3/TRBV12-4,many,TRBJ2-1,NA,TGTGCCAGCGGCAGGGTTTGGAATGAGCAGTTCTTC,CASGRVWNEQFF
TRBV25-1,NA,TRBJ2-1,NA,TGTGCCAGCAGTGAATTTCGCAGGGGAGAGCAGTTCTTC,CASSEFRRGEQFF
TRBV12-3/TRBV12-4,NA,TRBJ2-2,NA,TGTGCCAGCGGATCCGTGGAGCACACCGGGGAGCTGTTTTTT,CASGSVEHTGELFF
TRBV20-1,few,TRBJ2-5,NA,TGCAGTGCAAACTCTTGGGACAACCAAGAGACCCAGTACTTC,CSANSWDNQETQYF
TRBV6-6,many,TRBJ2-7,TRBD1,TGTGCCAGCAGCCACAGGGGGTACGAGCAGTACTTC,CASSHRGYEQYF
TRBV5-1,few,TRBJ1-2,NA,TGCGCCAGCAGCTTAGGACAGAACTACACCTTC,CASSLGQNYTF
TRBV4-1,NA,TRBJ1-5,TRBD1,TGCGCCAGCAGCAACCGGGACAGAACCAATCAGCCCCAGCATTTT,CASSNRDRTNQPQHF
TRBV9,NA,TRBJ2-2,TRBD1,TGTGCCAGCAGCCTAATACAGGGGCTCACCGGGGAGCTGTTTTTT,CASSLIQGLTGELFF
TRBV4-1,NA,TRBJ2-5,TRBD1,TGCGCCAGCAGCATCCACCGGGACAGCGCTGGGACCCAGTACTTC,CASSIHRDSAGTQYF
TRBV24-1,few,TRBJ2-1,TRBD2,TGTGCCACCAGTGATTTGGCGGGGGGCGGCCGGGACCAGTTCTTC,CATSDLAGGGRDQFF
TRBV28,many,TRBJ2-7,NA,TGTGCCAGCAGTTTGGACGGTCTCTACGAGCAGTACTTC,CASSLDGLYEQYF
TRBV4-1,few,TRBJ2-2,TRBD2,TGCGCCAGCAGCCAGGGGACTAGCACCGGGGAGCTGTTTTTT,CASSQGTSTGELFF
TRBV20-1,few,TRBJ2-7,NA,TGCAGTGCTAGGGAGACCAAGACTCGCGAGCAGTACTTC,CSARETKTREQYF
TRBV4-1,NA,TRBJ1-4,NA,TGCGCCAGCAGCCAAGGTCCCGTTAGAAGTGAAAAACTGTTTTTT,CASSQGPVRSEKLFF
TRBV29-1,many,TRBJ2-2,NA,TGCAGCGTCCGCGGGGCCGGGGAGCTGTTTTTT,CSVRGAGELFF
TRBV15,few,TRBJ2-6,NA,TGTGCCACCCTAGACAGTGTCTTTGGGGCCAACGTCCTGACTTTC,CATLDSVFGANVLTF
TRBV28,few,TRBJ1-2,TRBD1,TGTGCCAGCAGGAGACAGGGGCGAAACTATGGCTACACCTTC,CASRRQGRNYGYTF
TRBV11-3,NA,TRBJ2-3,TRBD2,TGTGCCAGCAGCTTAACTAGCGGGATGACAGATACGCAGTATTTT,CASSLTSGMTDTQYF
TRBV11-2,few,TRBJ2-1,TRBD2,TGTGCCAGCAGCATGACTAGCATTCGGAATGAGCAGTTCTTC,CASSMTSIRNEQFF
TRBV7-6,few,TRBJ1-6,NA,TGTGCCAGCAGCCTAAAGGGACGCTGGGATTCACCCCTCCACTTT,CASSLKGRWDSPLHF
TRBV6-5,NA,TRBJ1-2,TRBD1,TGTGCCAGCAGCCTAGATTTGACAGGGGCCTATGGCTACACCTTC,CASSLDLTGAYGYTF
TRBV10-2,few,TRBJ2-3,TRBD2,TGCGCCAGCAGTGATTCGGCTAGCGGGGACACAGATACGCAGTATTTT,CASSDSASGDTDTQYF
TRBV6-5,NA,TRBJ1-5,NA,TGTGCCAGCAGTTATACTGGCAATCAGCCCCAGCATTTT,CASSYTGNQPQHF
TRBV4-1,NA,TRBJ2-7,NA,TGCGCCAGCAGCTCTGTTGACCGGGACAACTACGAGCAGTACTTC,CASSSVDRDNYEQYF
TRBV4-3,few,TRBJ1-1,TRBD1,TGCGCCAGCAGCCAACGCTATCAGGGGGCTCGCACTGAAGCTTTCTTT,CASSQRYQGARTEAFF
TRBV25-1,few,TRBJ1-6,NA,TGTGCCAGCAGTGAGAGGGGGGCCTATAATTCACCCCTCCACTTT,CASSERGAYNSPLHF
TRBV14,NA,TRBJ2-5,NA,TGTGCCAGCAGCCAAGTTTCTGGGCGGGGAGAGACCCAGTACTTC,CASSQVSGRGETQYF
TRBV6-5,few,TRBJ1-1,NA,TGTGCCAGCAGTTACCGCGACAGGAACACTGAAGCTTTCTTT,CASSYRDRNTEAFF
TRBV12-3/TRBV12-4,many,TRBJ2-3,NA,TGTGCCAGCAGTTTCATAGAAAGCACAGATACGCAGTATTTT,CASSFIESTDTQYF
TRBV27,few,TRBJ2-5,TRBD2,TGTGCCAGCAGTCTCGGGACTAGCGGGGCCCAAGAGACCCAGTACTTC,CASSLGTSGAQETQYF
TRBV7-6,NA,TRBJ1-1,NA,TGTGCCAGCAGCTTTCGAGGGGGGCCTATGAACACTGAAGCTTTCTTT,CASSFRGGPMNTEAFF
TRBV7-9,few,TRBJ2-6,NA,TGTGCCAGCAGCCTGAGCCCTCTCGTAAGCTCTGGGGCCAACGTCCTGACTTTC,CASSLSPLVSSGANVLTF
TRBV4-3,NA,TRBJ2-3,NA,TGCGCCAGCAGCCCTCAGGGGTACAGCACAGATACGCAGTATTTT,CASSPQGYSTDTQYF
TRBV12-3/TRBV12-4,few,TRBJ2-7,NA,TGTGCCAGCAGTCACGGGCCAGCCTACGAGCAGTACTTC,CASSHGPAYEQYF
TRBV7-6,NA,TRBJ2-5,TRBD1,TGTGCCAGCAGCCCAACGGGGACAGGGCCCTACCAAGAGACCCAGTACTTC,CASSPTGTGPYQETQYF
TRBV6-5,NA,TRBJ1-2,NA,TGTGCCAGCAGTGGGGCGGAGACAGGTCCCGGCTACACCTTC,CASSGAETGPGYTF
TRBV4-3,NA,TRBJ1-2,NA,TGCGCCAGCACCCCTGGTAGGGGGTCGGACTATGGCTACACCTTC,CASTPGRGSDYGYTF
TRBV29-1,few,TRBJ2-7,TRBD1,TGCAGCGTTGAAGGGGGTAGGGGGCGCGAGGACGAGCAGTACTTC,CSVEGGRGREDEQYF
TRBV5-1,NA,TRBJ2-2,NA,TGCGCCAGCAGCTTGAACCCCCCTTCGCCGGAGCTGTTTTTT,CASSLNPPSPELFF
TRBV12-3/TRBV12-4,few,TRBJ2-3,TRBD1,TGTGCCAGCGACGCGGACAGGGGGCCAGATACGCAGTATTTT,CASDADRGPDTQYF
TRBV11-2,NA,TRBJ2-1,NA,TGTGCCAGCAGTCGCGACGCCAGCTCCTACAATGAGCAGTTCTTC,CASSRDASSYNEQFF
TRBV7-2,NA,TRBJ2-7,TRBD2,TGTGCCAGCAGCCGGACTAGCGGGGGGGCTCGAGAGCAGTACTTC,CASSRTSGGAREQYF
TRBV6-2/TRBV6-3,NA,TRBJ2-3,NA,TGTGCCAGCAGCCAGGGTAGCACAGATACGCAGTATTTT,CASSQGSTDTQYF
TRBV29-1,few,TRBJ2-3,NA,TGCAGCGGGAACCCAGGCACAGATACGCAGTATTTT,CSGNPGTDTQYF
TRBV24-1,NA,TRBJ1-4,NA,TGTGCCACCAGTGAACAGGGCGGCACTAATGAAAAACTGTTTTTT,CATSEQGGTNEKLFF
TRBV6-2/TRBV6-3,NA,TRBJ2-1,TRBD1,TGTGCCAGCAGTTACGCGACGAGACAGGGCTCGAAGTTCTTC,CASSYATRQGSKFF
TRBV19,NA,TRBJ1-2,NA,TGTGCCAGTCGTACCGGAGGTAACTATGGCTACACCTTC,CASRTGGNYGYTF
TRBV6-5,few,TRBJ1-6,TRBD1,TGTGCCAGCAGTTGGGACAGCCCTGGAACCTATAATTCACCCCTCCACTTT,CASSWDSPGTYNSPLHF
TRBV4-1,NA,TRBJ1-1,NA,TGCGCCAGCAGCCAAGAGGTCCTTGGGAACACTGAAGCTTTCTTT,CASSQEVLGNTEAFF
TRBV4-3,few,TRBJ1-1,NA,TGCGCCAGCAGCCAAGCAGACAGGATGGACAACATGAACACTGAAGCTTTCTTT,CASSQADRMDNMNTEAFF
TRBV4-3,NA,TRBJ2-5,TRBD1,TGCGCCAGCAGTGACAGGGCCGGGCAGACCCAGTACTTC,CASSDRAGQTQYF
TRBV6-2/TRBV6-3,NA,TRBJ1-2,NA,TGTGCCAGCAGCCGGACCCAGGATACCTATGGCTACACCTTC,CASSRTQDTYGYTF
TRBV5-1,NA,TRBJ1-4,NA,TGCGCCAGCAGCTTGGCGGACAGTGGAACCGAAAAACTGTTTTTT,CASSLADSGTEKLFF